The 18 T cell receptor beta chains listed next were all sequenced from one sample in a study of T cells in Graves' hyperthyroidism and ophthalmopathy. RNA transcripts yielded amplified TCR beta CDR3 regions. TCR CDR3 underwent first-round RT-PCR with the HTBI primer set. Each CDR3 protein gets one entry after TCRdb re-called the multiplex PCR reads with MiXCR. This sample has 500,000 to 700,000 distinct CDR3 sequences, with 16% found just once. Sequencing used blood. These receptors were obtained from a woman between 18 and 29 years old with Graves' hyperthyroidism.

With regard to this clonotype: Possible read error: a much larger clone is one base away. The conserved phenylalanine or tryptophan normally closing the CDR3 is absent here, so this likely arose from a read error. The rearrangement uses TRBV2 and TRBJ1-6; D is ambiguous. Trimming removed 8 bases from V and 5 bases from J, with 19 bases in between. CDR3 length: 16 residues. The germline V gene encodes CDR1 SNHLY and CDR2 FYNNEI. The chain's CDR3 is CASGPWLSADNSPLHS. The CDR3 bases are TGTGCCAGCGGGCCGTGGCTGTCCGCCGATAATTCACCCCTCCACTCT.

This chain links TRBV6-5 with TRBJ1-2, with 7 bases fitting TRBD1. Germline CDR1 is MNHEY and CDR2 is SVGAGI. The V gene end was trimmed by 3 bases and the J gene end by 2 bases; junction bases not matched to a gene: 3. This CDR3 contains 14 residues. The DNA for the CDR3 is TGTGCCAGCAGTTATAAGGGACAGAACTATGGCTACACCTTC. Protein product: CASSYKGQNYGYTF.

This clonotype has only a few counts. The chain combines TRBV2 with TRBJ2-7, with 8 positions matching TRBD2. Germline assignment: CDR1 SNHLY and CDR2 FYNNEI. V was clipped by 6 bases and J by 0 bases; unmatched bases: 4. The CDR3 length is 14 residues. The CDR3: CASRASGSSYEQYF. The CDR3 DNA follows: TGTGCCAGCAGAGCCAGCGGGAGCTCCTACGAGCAGTACTTC.

This clonotype was recorded at least ten times. The chain combines TRBV4-1 with TRBJ1-1, with D hard to call. The V end was cut by 1 base, the J end by 0 bases, with 9 bases between. Germline assignment: CDR1 MGHRA and CDR2 YSYEKL. This CDR3 is 15 amino acids long. The CDR3 coding sequence is TGCGCCAGCAGCCAAGCTGGACCGGTGAACACTGAAGCTTTCTTT. As protein: CASSQAGPVNTEAFF.

This clonotype came up many times. V and J are TRBV11-2 and TRBJ1-2; 8 nucleotides align to TRBD1. This CDR3 spans 15 amino acids. V lost 5 bases and J lost 2; bases outside the gene matches: 7. Per the germline V gene, CDR1 is SGHAT and CDR2 is FQNNGV. CDR3 sequence reads: CASSKNRGENYGYTF. The CDR3, as DNA: TGTGCCAGCAGCAAAAACAGGGGGGAAAACTATGGCTACACCTTC.

This chain joins TRBV27 and TRBJ1-6; D not resolved. The CDR3 totals 18 residues. The germline V and J ends were trimmed by 1 base and 6 bases, with 19 bases remaining between them. CDR1 and CDR2 (germline): MNHEY, SMNVEV (reference sequence). CDR3 loop: CASSLYGGSQTRNSPLHF. CDR3 in DNA: TGTGCCAGCAGTTTATATGGCGGCAGCCAAACGCGTAATTCACCCCTCCACTTT.

This clonotype was detected a few times. The chain joins TRBV28 to TRBJ2-1; TRBD2 matches 7 bases. Germline-derived CDR1 and CDR2 are MDHEN and SYDVKM. V gave up 3 bases and J gave up 8 bases; unmatched junction bases: 19. The CDR3 extends over 18 amino acids. CDR3 amino acids: CASSLRWRGLTGADEQFF. The CDR3 nucleotides read TGTGCCAGCAGTTTGCGTTGGCGGGGACTAACGGGAGCAGATGAGCAGTTCTTC.

The rearrangement uses TRBV4-1 and TRBJ1-5; perhaps TRBD1 as D (6 bases). Germline CDR1 reads MGHRA; CDR2 reads YSYEKL. V was pared by 5 bases and J by 2 bases, with 19 bases between. This CDR3 has 17 residues. In nucleotides, the CDR3 is TGCGCCAGCAGCATGCCCCGGGGGGGGCGAGGCAATCAGCCCCAGCATTTT. Protein sequence: CASSMPRGGRGNQPQHF.

The rearrangement links TRBV27 to TRBJ2-4, with D tentatively TRBD2 (6 bases). V gave up 11 bases and J gave up 0 bases, with 26 bases separating them. Germline V gene lookup returns CDR1 MNHEY and CDR2 SMNVEV (reference sequence). This CDR3 has 18 residues. The CDR3 here is CACPTPAGNGGAKNIQYF. The CDR3 nucleotides are TGTGCCTGCCCAACCCCCGCGGGGAACGGGGGAGCCAAAAACATTCAGTACTTC.

This clonotype has at least ten counts. CDR3 region: CASSSLRTGTENEQFF. CDR3 bases: TGTGCCAGCAGCTCCCTCAGAACCGGGACAGAGAATGAGCAGTTCTTC. The J gene is TRBJ2-1, the V gene TRBV11-2; the match to TRBD1 covers 7 bases. The V and J ends lost 4 bases and 7 bases, in that order; junction bases with no gene match: 13. In germline, CDR1 is SGHAT, CDR2 FQNNGV. The CDR3 is made up of 16 amino acids.

This clonotype showed up many times. The V and J genes are TRBV12-3 or TRBV12-4 and TRBJ1-5, with D uncertain. With 4 bases removed from V and 6 bases from J, the gap between germline ends came to 16 bases. The length of the CDR3 is 15 residues. CDR3 coding DNA: TGTGCCAGCAGTTCACTCTGGGGTATGGGTCAGCCCCAGCATTTT. Its protein product is CASSSLWGMGQPQHF.

As to this clonotype: An end of the junction differs from the germline gene, which may be a read error. The chain recombines TRBV19 with TRBJ2-7; TRBD1 matches at 8 bases. This CDR3 region has 13 residues. Germline V lookup: CDR1 LNHDA, CDR2 SQIVND (reference sequence). CDR3 loop: CASSIQGAYEQCF. The DNA for the CDR3 is TGTGCCAGTAGTATACAGGGGGCCTACGAGCAGTGCTTC.

The chain has TRBV11-3 and TRBJ2-7; TRBD2 might be the D (7 bases). CDR1 and CDR2 from the germline V gene are SGHNT and YENEEA. The CDR3 loop spans 15 amino acids. V was pared by 2 bases and J by 5 bases, with 16 bases between. CDR3 bases: TGTGCCAGCAGCTTATTCGGGGGGCCAACGAACGAGCAGTACTTC. Its translation: CASSLFGGPTNEQYF.

This clonotype showed up many times. This rearrangement joins TRBV27 to TRBJ2-7; TRBD2 matches at 9 bases. The V gene's germline CDR1 is MNHEY and CDR2 SMNVEV (reference sequence). This CDR3 is 14 amino acids long. V shed 7 bases, J shed 2 bases, and the junction held 6 bases outside the gene matches. CDR3 protein: CASKIAGATYEQYF. The CDR3 DNA reads TGTGCCAGCAAAATAGCGGGAGCAACCTACGAGCAGTACTTC.

V is TRBV12-3 or TRBV12-4 and J is TRBJ1-2; tentatively, D is TRBD1 (5 bases). The CDR3 is made up of 15 amino acids. V was shortened by 6 bases and J by 4 bases, with 18 bases between the two germline ends. The CDR3 region is CASSPAGGGSYGYTF. Here the CDR3 DNA reads TGTGCCAGCAGCCCAGCGGGGGGGGGGTCCTATGGCTACACCTTC.

The chain employs TRBV20-1 and TRBJ2-3; D perhaps matches TRBD2 (6 bases). The CDR3 runs 17 residues. The V end was cut by 4 bases, the J end by 4 bases, with 24 bases between. Germline V gene data show CDR1 as DFQATT and CDR2 as SNEGSKA (reference sequence). CDR3 region: CSAKDGGGTAGPDTQYF. CDR3 nucleotide sequence: TGCAGTGCTAAAGATGGTGGCGGGACCGCGGGTCCAGATACGCAGTATTTT.

This clonotype was seen a few times. This chain connects TRBV19 to TRBJ1-4, with D hard to call. Germline lookup yields CDR1 LNHDA and CDR2 SQIVND (reference sequence). V was trimmed by 5 bases and J by 8 bases, leaving 15 bases between them. The CDR3 is 14 residues long. CDR3 nucleotide sequence: TGTGCCAGTAGTCCCACGGTCATGGGGGAAAAACTGTTTTTT. It is translated as CASSPTVMGEKLFF.

This clonotype appeared many times. The V and J genes are TRBV7-2 and TRBJ2-3; 7 nucleotides line up with TRBD2. This CDR3 contains 16 residues. CDR1 SGHTA and CDR2 FQGNSA come from the germline V gene. Losses at the gene ends were 5 bases for V and 0 bases for J; bases not matched to a gene: 8. CDR3 protein: CASSPMLRGSTDTQYF. CDR3 DNA sequence: TGTGCCAGCAGCCCGATGTTGCGGGGGAGCACAGATACGCAGTATTTT.